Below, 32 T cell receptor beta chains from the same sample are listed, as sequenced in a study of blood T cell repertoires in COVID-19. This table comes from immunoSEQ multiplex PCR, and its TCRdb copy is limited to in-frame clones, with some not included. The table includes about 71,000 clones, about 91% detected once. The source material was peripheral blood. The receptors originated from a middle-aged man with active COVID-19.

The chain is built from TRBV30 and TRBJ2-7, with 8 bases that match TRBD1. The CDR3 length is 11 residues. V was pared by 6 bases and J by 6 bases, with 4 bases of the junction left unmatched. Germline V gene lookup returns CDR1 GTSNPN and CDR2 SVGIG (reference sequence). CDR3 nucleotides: TGTGCCTGTATGGACAGGGCCGAGCAGTACTTC. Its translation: CACMDRAEQYF.

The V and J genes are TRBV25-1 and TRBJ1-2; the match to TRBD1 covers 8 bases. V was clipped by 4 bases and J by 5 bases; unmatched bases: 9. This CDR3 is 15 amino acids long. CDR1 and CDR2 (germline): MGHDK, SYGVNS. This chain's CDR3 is CASSAAGGAEYGYTF. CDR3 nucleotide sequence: TGTGCCAGCAGTGCGGCAGGGGGCGCTGAGTATGGCTACACCTTC.

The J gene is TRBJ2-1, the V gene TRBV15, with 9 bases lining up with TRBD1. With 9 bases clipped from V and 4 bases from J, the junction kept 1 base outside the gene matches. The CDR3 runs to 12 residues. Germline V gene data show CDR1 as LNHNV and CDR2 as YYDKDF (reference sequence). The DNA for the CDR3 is TGTGCCACTGGGACAGGGTACAATGAGCAGTTCTTC. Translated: CATGTGYNEQFF.

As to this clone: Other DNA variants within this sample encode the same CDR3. The CDR3 nucleotides are TGCGCCAGCAGCTTGGGAGGGAGCTCCTACGAGCAGTACTTC. This translates into CASSLGGSSYEQYF. The chain joins TRBV5-1 to TRBJ2-7; maybe TRBD2 (5 bases). The CDR3 length is 14 residues. The V end was cut by 0 bases, the J end by 0 bases, with 7 bases between. Looked up from germline, CDR1 is SGHRS and CDR2 is YFSETQ.

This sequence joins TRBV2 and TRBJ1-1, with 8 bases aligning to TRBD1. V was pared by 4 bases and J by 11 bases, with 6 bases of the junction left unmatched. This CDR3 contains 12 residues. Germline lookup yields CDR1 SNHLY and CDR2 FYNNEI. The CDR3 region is CASSAGQGRAFF. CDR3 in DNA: TGTGCCAGCAGTGCAGGACAGGGTAGGGCTTTCTTT.

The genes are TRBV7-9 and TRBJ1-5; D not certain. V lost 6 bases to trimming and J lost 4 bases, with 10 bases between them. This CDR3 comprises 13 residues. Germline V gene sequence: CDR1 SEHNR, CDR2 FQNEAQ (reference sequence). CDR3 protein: CASSGDGNQPQHF. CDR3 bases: TGTGCCAGCAGTGGTGACGGGAATCAGCCCCAGCATTTT.

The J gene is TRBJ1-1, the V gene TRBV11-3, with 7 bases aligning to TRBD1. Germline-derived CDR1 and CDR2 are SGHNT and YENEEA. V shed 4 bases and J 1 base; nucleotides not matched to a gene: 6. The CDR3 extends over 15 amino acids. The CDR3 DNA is TGTGCCAGCAGCTACGGAGGGGGCTCGAACACTGAAGCTTTCTTT. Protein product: CASSYGGGSNTEAFF.

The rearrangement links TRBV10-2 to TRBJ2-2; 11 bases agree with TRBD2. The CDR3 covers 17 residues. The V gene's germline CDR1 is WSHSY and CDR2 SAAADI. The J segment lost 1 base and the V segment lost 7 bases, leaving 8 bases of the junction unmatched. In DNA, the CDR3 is TGCGCCAGCAAAGTTGCTAGCGGGGGGATGAACACCGGGGAGCTGTTTTTT. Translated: CASKVASGGMNTGELFF.

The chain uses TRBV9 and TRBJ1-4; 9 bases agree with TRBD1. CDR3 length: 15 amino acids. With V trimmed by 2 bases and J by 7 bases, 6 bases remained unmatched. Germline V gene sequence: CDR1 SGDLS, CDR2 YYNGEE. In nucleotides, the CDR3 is TGTGCCAGCAGCGTGACAGGGGGTCTTACTGAAAAACTGTTTTTT. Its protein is CASSVTGGLTEKLFF.

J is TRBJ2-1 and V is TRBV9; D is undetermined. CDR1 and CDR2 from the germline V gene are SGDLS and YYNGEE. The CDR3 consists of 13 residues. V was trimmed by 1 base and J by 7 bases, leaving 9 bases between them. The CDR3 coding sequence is TGTGCCAGCAGCGTACCCGGGTTGAATGAGCAGTTCTTC. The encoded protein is CASSVPGLNEQFF.

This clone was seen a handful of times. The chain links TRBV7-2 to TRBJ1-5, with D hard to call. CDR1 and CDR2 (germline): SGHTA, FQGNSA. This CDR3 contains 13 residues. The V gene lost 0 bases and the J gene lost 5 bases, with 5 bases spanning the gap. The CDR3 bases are TGTGCCAGCAGCTTAGCGCGGGATCAGCCCCAGCATTTT. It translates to CASSLARDQPQHF.

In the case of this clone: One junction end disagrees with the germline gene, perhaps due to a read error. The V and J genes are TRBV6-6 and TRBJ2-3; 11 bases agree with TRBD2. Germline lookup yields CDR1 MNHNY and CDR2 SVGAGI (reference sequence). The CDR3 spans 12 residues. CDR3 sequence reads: CASTILAGELLW. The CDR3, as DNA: TGTGCCAGCACCATACTAGCGGGAGAACTTTTGTGG.

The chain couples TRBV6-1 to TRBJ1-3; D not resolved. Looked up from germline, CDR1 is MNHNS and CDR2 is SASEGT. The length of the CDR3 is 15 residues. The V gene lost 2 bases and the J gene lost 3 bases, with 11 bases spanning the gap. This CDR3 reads CASSEYWSVGNTIYF. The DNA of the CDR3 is TGTGCCAGCAGTGAATATTGGTCGGTTGGAAACACCATATATTTT.

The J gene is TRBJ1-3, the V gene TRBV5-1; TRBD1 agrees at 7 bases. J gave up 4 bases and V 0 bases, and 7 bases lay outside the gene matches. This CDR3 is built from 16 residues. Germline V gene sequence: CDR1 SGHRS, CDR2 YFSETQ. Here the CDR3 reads CASSLDPGGVGNTIYF. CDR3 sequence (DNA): TGCGCCAGCAGCTTGGACCCAGGGGGTGTGGGAAACACCATATATTTT.

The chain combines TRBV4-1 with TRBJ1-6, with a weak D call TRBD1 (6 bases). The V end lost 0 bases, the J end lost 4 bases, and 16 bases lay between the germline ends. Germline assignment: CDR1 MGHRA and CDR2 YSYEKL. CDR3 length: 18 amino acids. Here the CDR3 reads CASSQDGMVRGYNSPLHF. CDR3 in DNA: TGCGCCAGCAGCCAAGATGGAATGGTCAGGGGTTATAATTCACCCCTCCACTTT.

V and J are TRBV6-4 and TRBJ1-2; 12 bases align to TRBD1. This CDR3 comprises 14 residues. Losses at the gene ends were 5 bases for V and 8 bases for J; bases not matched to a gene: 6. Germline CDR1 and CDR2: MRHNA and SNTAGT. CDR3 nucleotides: TGTGCCAGCAGTTCCGGGACAGGGGGCTTCGGCTACACCTTC. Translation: CASSSGTGGFGYTF.

The CDR3 reads CASSLGTILYGYTF. CDR3 coding DNA: TGTGCCAGCAGCCTTGGGACAATACTTTATGGCTACACCTTC. The chain links TRBV7-9 to TRBJ1-2; tentative D call: TRBD1 (6 bases). Trimming removed 5 bases at V and 5 bases at J, with 15 bases between. Germline V gives CDR1 SEHNR, CDR2 FQNEAQ (reference sequence). This CDR3 comprises 14 residues.

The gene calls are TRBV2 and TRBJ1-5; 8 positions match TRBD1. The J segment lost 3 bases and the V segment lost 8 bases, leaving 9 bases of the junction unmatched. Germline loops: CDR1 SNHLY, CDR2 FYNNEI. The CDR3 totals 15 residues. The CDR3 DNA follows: TGTGCCAGCGTGATTGGACAGGGACACAATCAGCCCCAGCATTTT. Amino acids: CASVIGQGHNQPQHF.

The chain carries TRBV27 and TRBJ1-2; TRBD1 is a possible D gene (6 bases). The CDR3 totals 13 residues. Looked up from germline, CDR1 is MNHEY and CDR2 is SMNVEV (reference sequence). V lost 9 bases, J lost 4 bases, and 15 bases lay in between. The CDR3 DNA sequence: TGTGCCAGAACCCCAGGGGACCCCTATGGCTACACCTTC. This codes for CARTPGDPYGYTF.

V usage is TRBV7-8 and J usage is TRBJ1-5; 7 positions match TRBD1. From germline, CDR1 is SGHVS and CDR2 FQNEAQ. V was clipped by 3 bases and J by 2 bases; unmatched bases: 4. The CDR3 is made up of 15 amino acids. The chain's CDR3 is CASSFIQGGNQPQHF. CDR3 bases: TGTGCCAGCAGCTTTATTCAGGGGGGCAATCAGCCCCAGCATTTT. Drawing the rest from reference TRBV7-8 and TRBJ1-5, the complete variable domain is GAGVSQSPRYKVAKRGQDVALRCDPISGHVSLFWYQQALGQGPEFLTYFQNEAQLDKSGLPSDRFFAERPEGSVSTLKIQRTQQEDSAVYLCASSFIQGGNQPQHFGDGTRLSIL.

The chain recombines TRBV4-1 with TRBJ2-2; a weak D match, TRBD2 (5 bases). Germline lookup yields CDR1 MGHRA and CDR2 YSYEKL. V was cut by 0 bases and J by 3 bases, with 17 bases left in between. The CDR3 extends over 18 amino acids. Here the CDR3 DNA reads TGCGCCAGCAGCCAAGATGAGGGTGCGGGCGGTGACACCGGGGAGCTGTTTTTT. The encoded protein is CASSQDEGAGGDTGELFF.

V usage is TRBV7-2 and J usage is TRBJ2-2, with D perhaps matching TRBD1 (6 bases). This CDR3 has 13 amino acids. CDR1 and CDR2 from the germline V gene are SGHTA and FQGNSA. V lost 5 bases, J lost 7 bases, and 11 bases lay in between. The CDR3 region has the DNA TGTGCCAGCAGCCGACAGGTGGGCGGGGAGCTGTTTTTT. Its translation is CASSRQVGGELFF.

CDR3 DNA sequence: TGCGCCAGCAGTGAGGCCAGGGGGCCACTGAAAGCTTTCTTT. This gives the protein CASSEARGPLKAFF. The chain uses TRBV10-1 and TRBJ1-1; 8 nucleotides agree with TRBD1. In germline, CDR1 is WNHNN, CDR2 SYGVQD (reference sequence). V dropped 2 bases and J dropped 9; count of bases not matched to a gene: 8. This CDR3 is 14 amino acids long.

The CDR3 loop reads CAWGDSYTGELFF. The CDR3 DNA sequence: TGTGCCTGGGGGGACAGTTACACCGGGGAGCTGTTTTTT. V usage is TRBV30 and J usage is TRBJ2-2, with 7 bases that match TRBD1. Germline values: CDR1 GTSNPN, CDR2 SVGIG (reference sequence). CDR3 size: 13 residues. The V and J ends lost 5 bases and 3 bases, in that order; junction bases with no gene match: 3.

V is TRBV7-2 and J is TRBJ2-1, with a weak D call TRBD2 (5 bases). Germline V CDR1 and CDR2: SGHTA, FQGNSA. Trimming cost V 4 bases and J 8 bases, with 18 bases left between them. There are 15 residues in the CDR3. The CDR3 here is CASSSHSGQRDEQFF. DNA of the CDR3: TGTGCCAGCAGCTCACACTCCGGTCAGAGGGATGAGCAGTTCTTC.

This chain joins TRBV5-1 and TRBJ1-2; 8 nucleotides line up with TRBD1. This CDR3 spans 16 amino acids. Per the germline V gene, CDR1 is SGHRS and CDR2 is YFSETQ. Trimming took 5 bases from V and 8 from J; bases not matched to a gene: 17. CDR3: CASRAAYGSRGQGYTF. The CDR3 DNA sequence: TGCGCCAGCAGGGCGGCCTATGGGAGCAGGGGGCAAGGCTACACCTTC.

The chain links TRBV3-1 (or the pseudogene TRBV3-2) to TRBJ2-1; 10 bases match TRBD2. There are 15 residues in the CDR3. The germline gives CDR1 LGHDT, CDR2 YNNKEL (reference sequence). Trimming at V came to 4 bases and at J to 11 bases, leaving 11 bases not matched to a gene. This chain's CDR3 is CASSPLTSGDLKQFF. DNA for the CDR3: TGTGCCAGCAGCCCCTTAACTAGCGGGGACCTAAAGCAGTTCTTC.

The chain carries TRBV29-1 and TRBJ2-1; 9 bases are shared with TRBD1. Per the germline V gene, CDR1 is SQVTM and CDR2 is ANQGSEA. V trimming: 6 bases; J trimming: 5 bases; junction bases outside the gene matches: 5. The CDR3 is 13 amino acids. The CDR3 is CSVHGTGNNEQFF. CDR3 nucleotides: TGCAGCGTGCACGGGACAGGGAACAATGAGCAGTTCTTC.

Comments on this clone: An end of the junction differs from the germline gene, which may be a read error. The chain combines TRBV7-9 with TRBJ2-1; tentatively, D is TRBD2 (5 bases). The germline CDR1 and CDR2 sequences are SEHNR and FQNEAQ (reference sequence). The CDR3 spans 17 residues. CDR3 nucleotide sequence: TGTGCCAGCAGACGCCACCTTAGCGACGGCTCCTATAATGAGCAGTTCTTC. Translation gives CASRRHLSDGSYNEQFF.

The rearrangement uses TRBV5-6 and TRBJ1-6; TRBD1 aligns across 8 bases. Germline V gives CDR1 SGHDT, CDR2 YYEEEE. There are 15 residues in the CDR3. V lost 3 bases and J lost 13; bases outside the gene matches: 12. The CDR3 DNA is TGTGCCAGCAGCTCGGGGGACAGGTTACGTCCCCCCCTCCACTTT. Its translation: CASSSGDRLRPPLHF. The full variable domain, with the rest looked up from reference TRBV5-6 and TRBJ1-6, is DAGVTQSPTHLIKTRGQQVTLRCSPKSGHDTVSWYQQALGQGPQFIFQYYEEEERQRGNFPDRFSGHQFPNYSSELNVNALLLGDSALYLCASSSGDRLRPPLHFGNGTRLTVT.

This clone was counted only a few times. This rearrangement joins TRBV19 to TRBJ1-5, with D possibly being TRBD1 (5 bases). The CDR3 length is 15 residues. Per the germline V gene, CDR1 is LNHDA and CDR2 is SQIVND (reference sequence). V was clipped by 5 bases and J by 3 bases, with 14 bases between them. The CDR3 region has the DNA TGTGCCAGTAGTCCGGGGGAGGCTGACAATCAGCCCCAGCATTTT. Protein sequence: CASSPGEADNQPQHF.

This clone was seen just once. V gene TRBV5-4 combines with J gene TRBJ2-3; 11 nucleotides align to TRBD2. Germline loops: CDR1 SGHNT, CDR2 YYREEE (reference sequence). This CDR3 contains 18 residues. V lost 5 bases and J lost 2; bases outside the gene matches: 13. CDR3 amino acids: CASRPLAGVLGPTDTQYF. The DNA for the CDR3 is TGTGCCAGCAGGCCACTAGCGGGGGTCCTAGGACCCACAGATACGCAGTATTTT.